The sequence of this TCR beta chain was determined in a study of T cell changes during pregnancy in multiple sclerosis. The method was immunoSEQ multiplex PCR; TCRdb's version includes in-frame clones alone and lacks a portion of them. Of about 100,000 clones in the sample, approximately 94% were seen once. There are 14 residues in the CDR3. Per germline, CDR1 SQVTM and CDR2 ANQGSEA. V was clipped by 2 bases and J by 7 bases; unmatched bases: 6. This sequence originates from a female donor with multiple sclerosis, enrolled in a pregnancy study. The V gene is TRBV29-1, the J gene TRBJ2-5, with 11 bases identical to TRBD2. The sequences come from peripheral blood, collected in the second trimester of pregnancy. CDR3 bases: TGCAGCGTTGAACTTGGGACTAGCGGTCGGACCCAGTACTTC. Its translation is CSVELGTSGRTQYF.